This TCR beta chain was found in a study of CD8 T cells in ankylosing spondylitis. Findings and caveats of the study: Apparently characteristic of ankylosing spondylitis blood was a TCR beta motif (roughly 8 highly homologous variants). Earlier literature documents some of the motif variants in reactive arthritis synovial fluid and blood.

This clonotype was observed a handful of times. The antigen remains unidentified. MiXCR was run by TCRdb on the 5' RACE reads, yielding one entry per CDR3 protein. In the table there are 250,000 to 350,000 distinct CDR3 sequences, around 19% of which are singletons. V lost 6 bases to trimming and J lost 1 base; unmatched junction nucleotides: 1. CDR3 size: 13 residues. This clonotype was obtained from a male donor with ankylosing spondylitis or in good health (not recorded which). The sample was blood, either unsorted or a sorted T cell fraction (not recorded which). The V and J genes are TRBV12-3 or TRBV12-4 and TRBJ2-5, with 8 bases lining up with TRBD1. The CDR3 nucleotides are TGTGCCAGCAGGGACAGGGCCCAAGAGACCCAGTACTTC. Amino acid sequence: CASRDRAQETQYF.